Listed below are T cell receptor beta chains from one sample, sequenced in a study of blood T cell repertoires in COVID-19. TCRdb's copy holds only in-frame clones and misses some; the assay was immunoSEQ multiplex PCR. This table has about 440,000 clones, about 91% appearing once. Sequenced material: peripheral blood. The source of these receptors is a woman aged 45-60 years with COVID-19, enrolled during active disease. Each CDR3 is given with its conserved first and last residue. D genes are given only for firm matches. Clone size appears in some rows only: once, few, many, or a class for an expanded clone.

TRBV7-9	.	TRBJ1-3	.	TGTGCCAGCAGCTTCGGTATGGGAAACACCATATATTTT	CASSFGMGNTIYF
TRBV28	.	TRBJ2-7	TRBD1	TGTGCCAGCAGTTCCAAGGACAGGGGGCGGTTCGGCGAGCAGTACTTC	CASSSKDRGRFGEQYF
TRBV13	few	TRBJ1-1	.	TGTGCCAGCAGCTTAGCCAGGGCCACTGAAGCTTTCTTT	CASSLARATEAFF
TRBV6-6	.	TRBJ2-5	TRBD2	TGTGCCAGCAGCCGACTAGCGGGCGATCAAGAGACCCAGTACTTC	CASSRLAGDQETQYF
TRBV5-1	.	TRBJ2-5	TRBD1	TGCGCCAGCAGCTTGGGAGGGGGCGCCGAGACCCAGTACTTC	CASSLGGGAETQYF
TRBV20-1	.	TRBJ1-3	TRBD1	TGCAGTGCTAGTGAGACAGGGGACTTTGGAAACACCATATATTTT	CSASETGDFGNTIYF
TRBV9	once	TRBJ2-1	.	TGTGCCAGCAGCCGGGACTCCACTGGGAATGAGCAGTTCTTC	CASSRDSTGNEQFF
TRBV29-1	.	TRBJ1-2	.	TGCAGCGTTGAAGGTCCCTTACAGGGTGACTATGGCTACACCTTC	CSVEGPLQGDYGYTF
TRBV2	.	TRBJ1-6	.	TGTGCCAGCAGTGCACCCAGGGACTATAATTCACCCCTCCACTTT	CASSAPRDYNSPLHF
TRBV6-6	once	TRBJ2-7	TRBD2	TGTGCCAGCAGTCTACGTGGGGGGAGGGCTTGGTCCTACGAGCAGTACTTC	CASSLRGGRAWSYEQYF
TRBV28	.	TRBJ2-2	.	TGTGCCAGCAGTTCCAGGATAGCGAACACCGGGGAGCTGTTTTTT	CASSSRIANTGELFF
TRBV6-6	.	TRBJ2-7	.	TGTGCCAGCAGTTACCCGTCGGGCGAGCAGTACTTC	CASSYPSGEQYF
TRBV15	.	TRBJ1-4	TRBD1	TGTGCCACCAGCAGAGATCTGGGGACAGGGGAAAAACTGTTTTTT	CATSRDLGTGEKLFF
TRBV7-8	once	TRBJ1-1	.	TGTGCCAGCAGCTTAGGTGCCGGGTTGGGGGGGAGAGGTCCTGAAGCTTTCTTT	CASSLGAGLGGRGPEAFF
TRBV27	.	TRBJ1-2	TRBD1	TGTGCCAGCAGTTTTTCAGCAGGGGGCGCGGGAGGCTACACCTTC	CASSFSAGGAGGYTF
TRBV7-2	few	TRBJ2-2	.	TGTGCCAGCAGCTCCCGACTAGCGAACACCGGGGAGCTGTTTTTT	CASSSRLANTGELFF
TRBV5-1	.	TRBJ1-6	.	TGCGCCAGCAGCCTTAGTCCGCTCGTGAATTCACCCCTCCACTTT	CASSLSPLVNSPLHF
TRBV24-1	.	TRBJ2-1	.	TGTGCCACCAGTGATCCTACGACAGGTTGGGACAATGAGCAGTTCTTC	CATSDPTTGWDNEQFF
TRBV3-1/TRBV3-2	.	TRBJ1-2	.	TGTGCCAGCAGCCAAGTGTGGGGGGATGGCTACACCTTC	CASSQVWGDGYTF
TRBV19	.	TRBJ1-6	.	TGTGCCAGCCGCGAGGTCGGAGGGAACACTTCACCCCTCCACTTT	CASREVGGNTSPLHF
TRBV28	few	TRBJ1-2	TRBD1	TGTGCCAGCACGGGACAGGGGGATGGCTACACCTTC	CASTGQGDGYTF
TRBV20-1	.	TRBJ1-6	.	TGCAGTGCTAGTCTCCGGGGTTATAATTCACCCCTCCACTTT	CSASLRGYNSPLHF
TRBV6-1	.	TRBJ2-3	.	TGTGCCAGCAGTGAAATGGGACTCAGCACAGATACGCAGTATTTT	CASSEMGLSTDTQYF
TRBV10-3	.	TRBJ1-1	TRBD1	TGTGCCATCAGTGATCCAGGGACAGTGAACACTGAAGCTTTCTTT	CAISDPGTVNTEAFF
TRBV9	.	TRBJ2-3	TRBD2	TGTGCCAGCAGCGTAGCTTGGGTAGCGGGGGGCCGGTCAGATACGCAGTATTTT	CASSVAWVAGGRSDTQYF
TRBV3-1/TRBV3-2	.	TRBJ1-1	TRBD1	TGTGCCAGCATCCCCAGACAGGGAGGCGCTGAAGCTTTCTTT	CASIPRQGGAEAFF
TRBV14	.	TRBJ2-2	TRBD1	TGTGCCAGCAGCAGGACAGGGGGCTTAACCGGGGAGCTGTTTTTT	CASSRTGGLTGELFF
TRBV7-9	.	TRBJ1-3	.	TGTGCCAGCAGCTTAGGAGGGTTCGGCGACACCATATATTTT	CASSLGGFGDTIYF
TRBV9	.	TRBJ1-1	TRBD1	TGTGCCAGCAGCGTAGAGACAGGGAGAAACACTGAAGCTTTCTTT	CASSVETGRNTEAFF
TRBV11-3	.	TRBJ2-3	.	TGTGCCAGCAGCTTAGATCACACAGATACGCAGTATTTT	CASSLDHTDTQYF
TRBV6-5	.	TRBJ1-2	TRBD1	TGTGCCAGCATAGGACAGGGTATCATCTATGGCTACACCTTC	CASIGQGIIYGYTF
TRBV5-1	.	TRBJ2-4	.	TGCGCCAGCAGCTCGACAGGCACCAAAAACATTCAGTACTTC	CASSSTGTKNIQYF
TRBV6-5	.	TRBJ2-5	.	TGTGCCAGCAGTTACATCACAGACCAAGAGACCCAGTACTTC	CASSYITDQETQYF
TRBV6-5	.	TRBJ1-2	TRBD1	TGTGCCAGCAGACTAGGGGGCGGCTATGGCTACACCTTC	CASRLGGGYGYTF
TRBV3-1/TRBV3-2	.	TRBJ1-1	.	TGTGCCAGCAGCCGCTCTGGCGGGGAGACTGAAGCTTTCTTT	CASSRSGGETEAFF
TRBV5-1	.	TRBJ1-1	.	TGCGCCAGCAGCTTGTTACAGGGAATTGACACTGAAGCTTTCTTT	CASSLLQGIDTEAFF
TRBV3-1/TRBV3-2	.	TRBJ1-2	.	TGTGCCAGCAGCAGCCTGGCGTCCAGCGAATTCTATGGCTACACCTTC	CASSSLASSEFYGYTF
TRBV11-2	few	TRBJ1-2	.	TGTGCCAGCAGCCAGGAGGGTGGTGGCTACACCTTC	CASSQEGGGYTF
TRBV5-1	.	TRBJ2-2	TRBD1	TGCGCCAGCGGGACAGGGGCGAACACCGGGGAGCTGTTTTTT	CASGTGANTGELFF
TRBV12-3/TRBV12-4	.	TRBJ1-2	.	TGTGCCAGCAGTTCCCGGACAGACTATGGCTACACCTTC	CASSSRTDYGYTF
TRBV27	.	TRBJ2-1	TRBD2	TGTGCCAGCAGTCCGACTAGCGGGGGGGCCGGTGAGCAGTTCTTC	CASSPTSGGAGEQFF
TRBV10-1	.	TRBJ1-2	.	TGCGCCAGCAGTGAGCGCCCAGCTAACTATGGCTACACCTTC	CASSERPANYGYTF
TRBV9	.	TRBJ2-2	TRBD2	TGTGCCAGCAGCGTAGCACTAGCGGGGGTTCTCACCGGGGAGCTGTTTTTT	CASSVALAGVLTGELFF
TRBV19	few	TRBJ1-1	.	TGTGCCACCACCCAAAAGGCACAGGGGAACACTGAAGCTTTCTTT	CATTQKAQGNTEAFF
TRBV27	once	TRBJ2-1	.	TGTGCCAGCAGCCCCCCAGGGCAGGAGTACAATGAGCAGTTCTTC	CASSPPGQEYNEQFF
TRBV11-2	.	TRBJ1-4	TRBD1	TGTGCCAGCAGCCCACAGGGGGGGTCGGGTGAAAAACTGTTTTTT	CASSPQGGSGEKLFF
TRBV6-5	.	TRBJ1-1	.	TGTGCCAGCAGCCCAAGAGGGGGAGACACTGAAGCTTTCTTT	CASSPRGGDTEAFF
TRBV7-9	.	TRBJ1-1	.	TGTGCCAGCAGCTTACCCAATCTGAACACTGAAGCTTTCTTT	CASSLPNLNTEAFF
TRBV28	.	TRBJ1-2	TRBD1	TGTGCCAGCATAAGGGACAGGGGCTATGGCTACACCTTC	CASIRDRGYGYTF
TRBV7-8	.	TRBJ1-2	TRBD1	TGTGCCAGCAGCTTAGAAACAGGGGCTACCTATGGCTACACCTTC	CASSLETGATYGYTF
TRBV6-5	.	TRBJ2-7	.	TGTGCCAGCAGGGGACACCTTTACGAGCAGTACTTC	CASRGHLYEQYF
TRBV11-3	.	TRBJ2-3	.	TGTGCCAGCAGCAGTGGCCTCCACCCCTCGTCGCAGTATTTT	CASSSGLHPSSQYF
TRBV28	once	TRBJ2-5	TRBD1	TGTGCCAGCAGTTTGCGGGACAGGGTACAAGAGACCCAGTACTTC	CASSLRDRVQETQYF
TRBV7-9	.	TRBJ1-6	TRBD1	TGTGCCAGCAGCCCTACAGGGGCCCTCAATTCACCCCTCCACTTT	CASSPTGALNSPLHF
TRBV19	few	TRBJ1-6	.	TGTGCCAGTAGCCTTACTCCGACCCCGGCGGGCAATTCACCCCTCCACTTT	CASSLTPTPAGNSPLHF
TRBV11-3	.	TRBJ2-2	TRBD2	TGTGCCAGCAGCTACAGCGGGGGCGGGGAGCTGTTTTTT	CASSYSGGGELFF
TRBV5-1	.	TRBJ2-1	TRBD2	TGCGCCAGCAGCTTGGCCTTGACTAGCGCCTACAATGAGCAGTTCTTC	CASSLALTSAYNEQFF
TRBV14	.	TRBJ1-6	.	TGTGCCAGCAGCCAAGACAGCTCCTATAATTCACCCCTCCACTTT	CASSQDSSYNSPLHF
TRBV27	.	TRBJ2-7	TRBD2	TGTGCCAGCAGTCCGCGAGTTAGCGGGGGCTCCTACGAGCAGTACTTC	CASSPRVSGGSYEQYF
TRBV21-1	.	TRBJ2-7	.	.	CASSKVGLGSGYEQYF